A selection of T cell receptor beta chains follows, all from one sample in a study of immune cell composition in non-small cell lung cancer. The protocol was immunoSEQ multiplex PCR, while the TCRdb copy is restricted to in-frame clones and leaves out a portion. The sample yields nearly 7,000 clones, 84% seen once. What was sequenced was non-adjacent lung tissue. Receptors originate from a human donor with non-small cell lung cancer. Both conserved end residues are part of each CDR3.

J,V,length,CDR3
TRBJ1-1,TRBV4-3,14,CASSQYRDDTEAFF
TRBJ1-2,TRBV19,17,CASSSRDSRLMNYGYTF
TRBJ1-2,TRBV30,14,CAWSPGETYYGYTF
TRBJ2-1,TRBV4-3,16,CASSPSGTSFYNEQFF
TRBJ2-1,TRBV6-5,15,CASTYPTGPNNEQFF
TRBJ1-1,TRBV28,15,CASRPPLTGRGEAFF
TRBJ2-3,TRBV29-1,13,CSVVGGWTDTQYF
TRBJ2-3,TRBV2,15,CASSEVAISTDTQYF
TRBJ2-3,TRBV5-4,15,CASSLGLAGPDTQYF
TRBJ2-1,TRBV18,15,CASSPRGGGANEQFF
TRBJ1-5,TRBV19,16,CASSGGSGVGNQPQHF
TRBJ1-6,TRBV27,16,CASSTLTGGYNSPLHF
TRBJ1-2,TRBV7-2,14,CASSPVQGPDGYTF
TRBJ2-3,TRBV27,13,CASSLIWSDTQYF
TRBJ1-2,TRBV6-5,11,CASSSRVGYTF
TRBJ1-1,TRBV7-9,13,CASTGLLNTEAFF
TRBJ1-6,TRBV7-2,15,CASSLTGGYNSPLHF
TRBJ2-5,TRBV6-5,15,CASSLGQGPQETQYF
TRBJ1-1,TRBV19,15,CASSAGADRAGAAFF
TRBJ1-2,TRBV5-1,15,CASSLGGSASYGYTF
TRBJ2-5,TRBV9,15,CASSVASALQETQYF
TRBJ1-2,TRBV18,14,CASSPDRGAYGYTF
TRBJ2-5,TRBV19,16,CASSIPSGRLQETQYF
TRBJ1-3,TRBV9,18,CASSVVGTGANSGNTIYF
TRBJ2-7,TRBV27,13,CASRGQGAREQYF
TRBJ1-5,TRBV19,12,CASSMGFQPQHF
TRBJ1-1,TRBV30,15,CAHWSAGAMNTEAFF
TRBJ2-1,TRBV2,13,CASPSLGDNEQFF
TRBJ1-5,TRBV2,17,CASSEYPGSYSNQPQHF
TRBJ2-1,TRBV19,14,CASTGGGALNEQFF
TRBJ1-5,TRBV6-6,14,CASSFPDNNQPQHF
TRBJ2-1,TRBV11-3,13,CASSLGLAAAQFF
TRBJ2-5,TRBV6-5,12,CASSYPIGTQYF
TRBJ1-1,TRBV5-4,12,CASSLGGLEAFF
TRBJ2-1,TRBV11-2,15,CAGSLAGLEDDEQFF
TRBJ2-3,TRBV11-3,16,CASSSRSQGGPDTQYF
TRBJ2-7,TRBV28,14,CASSLVGGSYEQYF
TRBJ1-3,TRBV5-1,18,CASSWGTGRLRSGNTIYF
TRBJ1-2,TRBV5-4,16,CASSQEAVGKLYGYTF
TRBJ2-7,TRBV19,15,CASSAIEGSSYEQYF
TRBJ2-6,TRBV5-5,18,CASVYSQSTQSRANVLTF
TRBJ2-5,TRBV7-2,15,CASSRKAGAQETQYF
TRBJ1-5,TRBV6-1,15,CASTKGDKGNQPQHF
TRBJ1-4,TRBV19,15,CASSMSGTGNEKLFF
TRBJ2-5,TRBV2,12,CACDAAQETQYF
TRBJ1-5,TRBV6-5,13,CASSSGLRRPQHF
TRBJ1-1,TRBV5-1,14,CASSLVPGAFEAFF
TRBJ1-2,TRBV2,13,CASRALTAYGYTF
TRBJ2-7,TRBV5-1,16,CASSSYRDRGPYEQYF
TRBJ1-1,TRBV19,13,CATWGDQGTEAFF
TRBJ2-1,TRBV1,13,CTSSLSRGNEQFF
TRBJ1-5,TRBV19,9,CATGRPQHF
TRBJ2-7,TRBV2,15,CASSALAGAAYEQYF
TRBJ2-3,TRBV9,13,CASSVAFTDTQYF
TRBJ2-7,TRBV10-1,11,CASRPSYEQYF
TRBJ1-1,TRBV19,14,CASSITVLNTEAFF
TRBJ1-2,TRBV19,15,CASSVLGGFGYGYTF
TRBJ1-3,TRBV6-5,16,CASSYSITTAGNTIYF
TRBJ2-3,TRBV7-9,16,CASSLRTSGRTDTQYF
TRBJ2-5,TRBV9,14,CASSTSGGRGTQYF